The 15 T cell receptor beta chains below come from one sample, sequenced in a study of T cell changes during pregnancy in multiple sclerosis. Only in-frame clones appear in the TCRdb table, and some are missing; sequencing was by immunoSEQ multiplex PCR. The sample holds about 110,000 clones, under 95% seen once. The specimen comprised peripheral blood, sampled in the third trimester of pregnancy. The receptors come from a female donor in good health, enrolled as a control in a pregnancy study.

This clone appeared once. This chain uses TRBV5-6 with TRBJ1-6, with unresolved D. Trimming shortened V by 1 base and J by 10 bases, and 6 bases separated the two germline ends. The CDR3 covers 12 residues. Germline CDR1 SGHDT, CDR2 YYEEEE. CDR3 bases: TGTGCCAGCAGCTTGCAAGAGTCACCCCTCCACTTT. Amino acid sequence: CASSLQESPLHF.

The genes are TRBV5-1 and TRBJ1-6, with D uncertain. Trimming pared 0 bases from V and 7 bases from J, leaving 5 bases between. Germline V CDR1 and CDR2: SGHRS, YFSETQ. This CDR3 is 13 amino acids long. The CDR3 protein is CASSLDGNSPLHF. The CDR3 DNA reads as TGCGCCAGCAGCTTGGACGGGAATTCACCCCTCCACTTT.

The gene calls are TRBV30 and TRBJ1-2; possible D gene TRBD1, 5 bases. The germline V gene has CDR1 GTSNPN and CDR2 SVGIG (reference sequence). The CDR3 contains 15 residues. V was clipped by 3 bases and J by 4 bases, with 18 bases between them. The CDR3 sequence is CAWRARGPDSYGYTF. CDR3 sequence (DNA): TGTGCCTGGAGGGCGCGGGGTCCTGACAGCTATGGCTACACCTTC.

The V gene is TRBV7-6, the J gene TRBJ2-2; 10 positions agree with TRBD2. CDR1 and CDR2 from the germline V gene are SGHVS and FNYEAQ. This CDR3 region has 16 residues. V gave up 4 bases and J gave up 6 bases; unmatched junction bases: 8. The CDR3 loop reads CASSSGHSGGAGELFF. The CDR3 DNA sequence: TGTGCCAGCAGCTCAGGGCACAGCGGGGGGGCCGGGGAGCTGTTTTTT.

This chain uses TRBV4-1 with TRBJ2-7; 7 bases map to TRBD2. CDR1 and CDR2 from the germline V gene are MGHRA and YSYEKL. J lost 4 bases, V lost 4 bases, and 10 bases had no gene match. This CDR3 has 15 amino acids. The CDR3 loop reads CASSPRSTSLYEQYF. The DNA of the CDR3 is TGCGCCAGCAGCCCCAGATCGACTAGCTTATACGAGCAGTACTTC.

This chain joins TRBV6-1 and TRBJ2-7; D call uncertain. The CDR3 loop spans 13 amino acids. The germline CDR1 and CDR2 sequences are MNHNS and SASEGT. The V gene lost 7 bases and the J gene lost 2 bases, with 12 bases spanning the gap. The CDR3 spells CASTSDPTYEQYF. In DNA, the CDR3 is TGTGCCAGCACCAGCGACCCGACCTACGAGCAGTACTTC.

The rearrangement links TRBV10-2 to TRBJ2-4, with 9 bases identical to TRBD2. Germline CDR1 and CDR2: WSHSY and SAAADI. Unmatched junction bases numbered 14, after V lost 8 bases and J lost 9 bases. The CDR3 loop spans 15 amino acids. CDR3 sequence (DNA): TGCGCCAGCCGAGATTGGGTGCGGGGGGGCAGCATTCAGTACTTC. Translating gives CASRDWVRGGSIQYF.

This rearrangement joins TRBV7-3 to TRBJ1-3; D not certain. The CDR3 totals 17 residues. Trimming shortened V by 1 base and J by 0 bases, and 13 bases separated the two germline ends. CDR1 and CDR2 (germline): SGHTA, FQGTGA. The CDR3 region is CASSLNGPQSSGNTIYF. CDR3 sequence (DNA): TGTGCCAGCAGCTTAAATGGCCCCCAAAGCTCTGGAAACACCATATATTTT.

The genes are TRBV2 and TRBJ1-3; 7 bases are shared with TRBD1. The CDR3 contains 16 residues. Germline V gene sequence: CDR1 SNHLY, CDR2 FYNNEI. Trimming removed 5 bases from V and 2 bases from J; junction bases left unmatched: 9. The CDR3 DNA is TGTGCCAGCAGTATAAAATTGACAGGGACTGGAAACACCATATATTTT. It is translated as CASSIKLTGTGNTIYF.

The chain couples TRBV18 to TRBJ1-4, with 7 bases fitting TRBD1. Per the germline V gene, CDR1 is KGHSH and CDR2 is LQKENI. J lost 3 bases, V lost 0 bases, and 1 base had no gene match. The CDR3 has 15 amino acids. CDR3 DNA sequence: TGTGCCAGCTCACCACCGGGACAGCCTAATGAAAAACTGTTTTTT. As protein: CASSPPGQPNEKLFF.

The chain links TRBV6-1 to TRBJ2-7; 8 bases fit TRBD1. V gave up 7 bases and J gave up 2 bases; unmatched junction bases: 7. The germline V gene encodes CDR1 MNHNS and CDR2 SASEGT. CDR3 length: 14 residues. Written as DNA, the CDR3 is TGTGCCAGCACCTCGACAGGGGACCCCTACGAGCAGTACTTC. Its translation: CASTSTGDPYEQYF.

There are many counts of this clone. The J gene is TRBJ1-1, the V gene TRBV2; D may be TRBD1 (6 bases). Trimming took off 4 bases at V and 4 bases at J, with 10 bases between the two ends. Germline values: CDR1 SNHLY, CDR2 FYNNEI. CDR3 length: 13 amino acids. The CDR3 region has the DNA TGTGCCAGCAGTGGAGGGGGGGTCACTGAAGCTTTCTTT. Its translation is CASSGGGVTEAFF. Combining the CDR3 with reference TRBV2 and TRBJ1-1 gives the whole variable domain EPEVTQTPSHQVTQMGQEVILRCVPISNHLYFYWYRQILGQKVEFLVSFYNNEISEKSEIFDDQFSVERPDGSNFTLKIRSTKLEDSAMYFCASSGGGVTEAFFGQGTRLTVV.

In nucleotides, the CDR3 is TGTGCCACCCAGACGTGGGGACAGTATAACGAGCAGTACTTC. This encodes CATQTWGQYNEQYF. The genes are TRBV27 and TRBJ2-7; 7 nucleotides agree with TRBD1. Unmatched junction bases numbered 14, after V lost 10 bases and J lost 5 bases. This CDR3 spans 14 amino acids. Germline CDR1 and CDR2: MNHEY and SMNVEV (reference sequence).

The chain uses TRBV7-2 and TRBJ2-3; D might be TRBD2 (6 bases). Germline V gene lookup returns CDR1 SGHTA and CDR2 FQGNSA. The V end lost 1 base, the J end lost 5 bases, and 13 bases lay between the germline ends. This CDR3 spans 15 amino acids. In nucleotides, the CDR3 is TGTGCCAGCAGCTTAGACCCGGGCGGGGTAGATACGCAGTATTTT. Residues: CASSLDPGGVDTQYF.

The chain carries TRBV11-3 and TRBJ1-1; TRBD1 is a possible D gene (6 bases). Germline loops: CDR1 SGHNT, CDR2 YENEEA. The length of the CDR3 is 14 residues. Trimming cost V 1 base and J 0 bases, with 6 bases left between them. This CDR3 reads CASSLGDMNTEAFF. The CDR3 nucleotides are TGTGCCAGCAGCTTAGGGGACATGAACACTGAAGCTTTCTTT.